This TCR beta chain was recovered during a study of control samples from healthy donors and cancer patients. Trimming removed 6 bases from V and 6 bases from J, with 20 bases in between. This CDR3 spans 16 amino acids. Germline CDR1 reads KGHSH; CDR2 reads LQKENI. Assay: immunoSEQ multiplex PCR; the TCRdb copy retains only in-frame clones and omits some. The sample contains roughly 73,000 clones, nearly 85% of which appear only once. The origin of this receptor is a man aged 50-59 years in good health. V and J are TRBV18 and TRBJ1-4; tentative D call: TRBD1 (6 bases). The sequencing sample was made of blood. CDR3 sequence reads: CASSSSRGGRDEKLFF. The CDR3 region has the DNA TGTGCCAGCTCCTCCTCACGCGGGGGCCGAGATGAAAAACTGTTTTTT.